This T cell receptor (beta chain) was retrieved from a study of Graves' ophthalmopathy and Graves' hyperthyroidism. Clinicians made diagnoses from clinical symptoms, serum thyroxine, TRAb, thyroid ultrasound and orbital computed tomography. V lost 0 bases and J lost 6; bases outside the gene matches: 7. Germline CDR1 DFQATT, CDR2 SNEGSKA (reference sequence). This CDR3 has 15 residues. RNA served as the template for amplifying TCR beta CDR3 regions. After a first-round RT-PCR with HTBI primers, a second-round multiplex PCR was run. A single record per CDR3 protein comes from TCRdb applying MiXCR to the multiplex PCR reads. The table has about 400,000 distinct CDR3 sequences, 15% seen once.

The source of this sequence is a woman between 18 and 29 years old with stable Graves' hyperthyroidism. V and J are TRBV20-1 and TRBJ1-5, with 8 nucleotides matching TRBD1. Sequenced sample: peripheral blood. Here the CDR3 reads CSARDGDRLSQPQHF. The CDR3 DNA sequence: TGCAGTGCTAGAGATGGGGACAGGCTGAGTCAGCCCCAGCATTTT.